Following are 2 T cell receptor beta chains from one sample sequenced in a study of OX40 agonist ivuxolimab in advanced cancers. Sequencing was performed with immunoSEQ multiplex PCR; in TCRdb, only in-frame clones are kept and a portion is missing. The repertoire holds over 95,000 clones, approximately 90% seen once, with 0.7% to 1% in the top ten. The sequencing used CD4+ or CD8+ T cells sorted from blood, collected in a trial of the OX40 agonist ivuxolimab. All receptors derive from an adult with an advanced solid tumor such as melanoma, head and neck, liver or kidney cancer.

The DNA for the CDR3 is TGTGCCAGCAGCGTAGGGCTAGCGGCAGATGGAGATGAGCAGTTCTTC. Translation: CASSVGLAADGDEQFF. The chain employs TRBV9 and TRBJ2-1; 7 bases line up with TRBD2. Losses at the gene ends were 0 bases for V and 8 bases for J; bases not matched to a gene: 11. Per germline, CDR1 SGDLS and CDR2 YYNGEE. This CDR3 contains 16 residues.

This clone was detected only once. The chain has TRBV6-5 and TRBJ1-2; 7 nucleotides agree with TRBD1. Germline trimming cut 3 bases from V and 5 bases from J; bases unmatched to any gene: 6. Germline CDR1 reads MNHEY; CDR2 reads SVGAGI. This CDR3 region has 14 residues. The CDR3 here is CASSYTGAGYGYTF. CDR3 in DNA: TGTGCCAGCAGTTATACAGGGGCCGGATATGGCTACACCTTC.